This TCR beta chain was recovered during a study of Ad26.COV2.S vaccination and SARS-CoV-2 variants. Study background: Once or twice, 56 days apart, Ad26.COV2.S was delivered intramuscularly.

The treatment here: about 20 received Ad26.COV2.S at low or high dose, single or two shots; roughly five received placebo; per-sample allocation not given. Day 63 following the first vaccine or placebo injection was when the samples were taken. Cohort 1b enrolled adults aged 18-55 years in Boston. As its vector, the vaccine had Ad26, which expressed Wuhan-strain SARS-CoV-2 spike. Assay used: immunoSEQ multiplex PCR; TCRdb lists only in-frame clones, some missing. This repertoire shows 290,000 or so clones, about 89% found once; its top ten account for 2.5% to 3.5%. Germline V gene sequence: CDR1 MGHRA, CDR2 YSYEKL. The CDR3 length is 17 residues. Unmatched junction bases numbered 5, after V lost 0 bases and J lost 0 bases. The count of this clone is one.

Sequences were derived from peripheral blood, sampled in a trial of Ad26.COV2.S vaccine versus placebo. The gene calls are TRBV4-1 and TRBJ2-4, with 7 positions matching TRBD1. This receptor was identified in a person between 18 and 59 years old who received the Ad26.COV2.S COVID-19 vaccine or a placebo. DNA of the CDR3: TGCGCCAGCAGCCAAGATACCACAGGGGTAGCCAAAAACATTCAGTACTTC. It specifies CASSQDTTGVAKNIQYF.